This T cell receptor beta chain appears in the sequencing data of a study of control samples from healthy donors and cancer patients. The table came from immunoSEQ multiplex PCR; TCRdb's copy has only in-frame clones and leaves some out. The sample consists of fewer than 20,000 clones, around 84% of them appearing once. From germline, CDR1 is SGHDT and CDR2 YYEEEE. V lost 0 bases, J lost 0 bases, and 10 bases lay in between. The CDR3 is 16 residues long. The origin of this receptor is a woman aged 65 to 85 with colorectal cancer. The sample consisted of PBMCs. V usage is TRBV5-6 and J usage is TRBJ1-3; D not resolved. The CDR3 region is CASSLGTVLSGNTIYF. The CDR3 coding sequence is TGTGCCAGCAGCTTGGGGACGGTGCTCTCTGGAAACACCATATATTTT.